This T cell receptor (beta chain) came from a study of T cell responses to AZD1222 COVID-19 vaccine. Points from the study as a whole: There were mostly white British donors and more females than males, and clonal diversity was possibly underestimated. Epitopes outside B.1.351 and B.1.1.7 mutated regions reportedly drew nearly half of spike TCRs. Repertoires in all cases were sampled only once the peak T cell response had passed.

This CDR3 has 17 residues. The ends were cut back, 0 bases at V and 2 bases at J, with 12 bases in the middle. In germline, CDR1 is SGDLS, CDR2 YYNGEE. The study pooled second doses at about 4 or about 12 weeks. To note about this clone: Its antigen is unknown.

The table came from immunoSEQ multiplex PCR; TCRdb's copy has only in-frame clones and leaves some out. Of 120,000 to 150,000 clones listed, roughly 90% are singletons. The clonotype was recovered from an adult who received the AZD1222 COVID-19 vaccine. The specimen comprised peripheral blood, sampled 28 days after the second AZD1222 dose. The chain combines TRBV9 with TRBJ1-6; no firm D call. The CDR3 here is CASSVGGGDAYNSPLHF. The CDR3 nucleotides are TGTGCCAGCAGCGTAGGCGGCGGGGATGCCTATAATTCACCCCTCCACTTT.